The 10 T cell receptor beta chains below all came from one sample that was sequenced in a study of T-cell reconstitution after alpha-beta-depleted transplantation in children. Unique molecular identifiers were incorporated into the prepared TCRbeta library. TCRdb analysed the PCR reads with MiXCR anew, one entry per CDR3 protein. The sample has about 120,000 distinct CDR3 sequences; 9% to 12% are singletons. Source: PBMCs, taken before TCRalphabeta/CD19-depleted stem cell transplant. The receptors here all came from a boy aged 2 to 10 with acute lymphoblastic leukemia, due to receive a stem cell transplant.

The chain carries TRBV2 and TRBJ1-1; no firm D call. Trimming cost V 2 bases and J 7 bases, with 11 bases left between them. Germline CDR1 reads SNHLY; CDR2 reads FYNNEI. The CDR3 spans 13 residues. The CDR3 protein is CASSESDPREAFF. DNA for the CDR3: TGTGCCAGCAGTGAAAGCGACCCACGTGAAGCTTTCTTT.

This chain joins TRBV27 and TRBJ1-5; D possibly corresponds to TRBD1 (5 bases). This CDR3 contains 15 residues. Germline CDR1 reads MNHEY; CDR2 reads SMNVEV (reference sequence). Trimming left V 0 bases short and J 5 bases short, with 11 bases between. Here the CDR3 reads CASSLSAGYYQPQHF. CDR3 sequence (DNA): TGTGCCAGCAGTTTATCGGCAGGGTATTATCAGCCCCAGCATTTT.

The rearrangement links TRBV10-2 to TRBJ2-1; 9 bases are a match to TRBD2. CDR3 length: 19 amino acids. Germline lookup yields CDR1 WSHSY and CDR2 SAAADI. V was pared by 3 bases and J by 2 bases, with 14 bases of the junction left unmatched. CDR3 nucleotide sequence: TGCGCCAGCAGTGACCCAGCCCACTTGCTAGCGGGAACCTACAATGAGCAGTTCTTC. Protein sequence: CASSDPAHLLAGTYNEQFF.

This clonotype has a count of ten or more. The chain is built from TRBV10-3 and TRBJ2-6, with 13 bases aligning to TRBD2. Germline CDR1 is ENHRY and CDR2 is SYGVKD. With V trimmed by 4 bases and J by 5 bases, 5 bases remained unmatched. The CDR3 has 17 residues. The DNA for the CDR3 is TGTGCCATCAGTGGACTAGCGGGAGGTCCCCGGGCCAACGTCCTGACTTTC. Encoded protein: CAISGLAGGPRANVLTF.

The chain combines TRBV2 with TRBJ1-6; D possibly corresponds to TRBD1 (6 bases). Per germline, CDR1 SNHLY and CDR2 FYNNEI. Between the trimmed V and J ends, which lost 9 bases and 9 bases, there was a span of 18 bases. The CDR3 consists of 14 residues. The CDR3 sequence: CASKTRTEASPLHF. CDR3 nucleotide sequence: TGTGCCAGTAAAACCAGGACAGAGGCTTCACCCCTCCACTTT.

This clonotype was seen only a few times. The chain uses TRBV27 and TRBJ2-3; no clear D. The CDR3 runs to 16 residues. Germline CDR1 MNHEY, CDR2 SMNVEV (reference sequence). Trimming took off 2 bases at V and 3 bases at J, with 15 bases between the two ends. CDR3 loop: CASSLLAVQGTDTQYF. For the CDR3, the DNA is TGTGCCAGCAGTTTACTGGCGGTCCAAGGTACAGATACGCAGTATTTT.

This clonotype was picked up many times. The DNA of the CDR3 is TGTGCCAGCAGCTTAGCGGGACAGGATAGGGGGACTGAAGCTTTCTTT. It encodes CASSLAGQDRGTEAFF. This chain uses TRBV7-9 with TRBJ1-1; 8 bases agree with TRBD1. This CDR3 is 16 amino acids long. With V trimmed by 0 bases and J by 5 bases, 8 bases remained unmatched. CDR1 is SEHNR and CDR2 is FQNEAQ in the germline V gene (reference sequence).

The chain combines TRBV5-1 with TRBJ2-7; 9 nucleotides align to TRBD2. CDR3 length: 15 amino acids. V shed 5 bases and J 2 bases; nucleotides not matched to a gene: 8. Germline V gives CDR1 SGHRS, CDR2 YFSETQ. The CDR3, as DNA: TGCGCCAGCAGTTCACTAGCGGGTGCTACCTACGAGCAGTACTTC. It translates to CASSSLAGATYEQYF.

The chain recombines TRBV20-1 with TRBJ2-2, with 11 nucleotides matching TRBD1. The CDR3 is 17 amino acids. Germline lookup yields CDR1 DFQATT and CDR2 SNEGSKA (reference sequence). Trimming at V came to 1 base and at J to 5 bases, leaving 9 bases not matched to a gene. CDR3 in amino acids: CSARAIGQGARTGELFF. The DNA for the CDR3 is TGCAGTGCTAGAGCAATAGGACAGGGGGCCAGGACCGGGGAGCTGTTTTTT.

A few counts support this clonotype. J is TRBJ1-2 and V is TRBV29-1, with TRBD1 matching 11 bases. CDR3 length equals 13 residues. Germline CDR1 SQVTM, CDR2 ANQGSEA. V dropped 7 bases and J dropped 8; count of bases not matched to a gene: 9. CDR3 loop: CSADGQGAGGYTF. The CDR3 nucleotides read TGCAGCGCCGACGGACAGGGGGCGGGCGGCTACACCTTC.